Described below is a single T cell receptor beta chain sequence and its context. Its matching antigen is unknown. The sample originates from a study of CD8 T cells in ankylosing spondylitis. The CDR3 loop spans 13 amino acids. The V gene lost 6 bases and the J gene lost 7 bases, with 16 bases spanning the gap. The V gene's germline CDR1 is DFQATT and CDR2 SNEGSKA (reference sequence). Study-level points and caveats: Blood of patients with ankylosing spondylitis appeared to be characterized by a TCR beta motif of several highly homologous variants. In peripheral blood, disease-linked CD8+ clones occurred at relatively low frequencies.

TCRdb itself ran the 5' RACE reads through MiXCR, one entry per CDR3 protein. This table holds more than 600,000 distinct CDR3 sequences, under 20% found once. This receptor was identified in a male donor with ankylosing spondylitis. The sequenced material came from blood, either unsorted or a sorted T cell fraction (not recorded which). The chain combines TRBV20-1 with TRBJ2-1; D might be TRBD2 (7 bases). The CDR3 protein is CSAGGPERNEQFF. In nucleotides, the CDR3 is TGCAGTGCCGGGGGGCCCGAACGTAATGAGCAGTTCTTC.